These 3 T cell receptor beta chains were all obtained from the same sample, sequenced in a study of cytomegalovirus exposure and HLA in healthy donors. Primers included in the PCR were 60 Vbeta and 13 Jbeta primers. Some clones are missing from TCRdb's copy, which holds only in-frame ones; the method was immunoSEQ multiplex PCR. The sample has about 55,000 clones; about three quarters are singletons. Sample: PBMCs. The receptor set was obtained from a female donor in good health and CMV-seronegative.

This clone occurred a few times. J is TRBJ1-1 and V is TRBV4-1; TRBD1 matches 9 bases. This CDR3 has 15 residues. V shed 0 bases and J 7 bases; nucleotides not matched to a gene: 6. Germline-derived CDR1 and CDR2 are MGHRA and YSYEKL. CDR3 sequence (DNA): TGCGCCAGCAGCCAAGAAAGCACAGGGGGCGGTGAAGCTTTCTTT. This encodes CASSQESTGGGEAFF.

The chain links TRBV7-2 to TRBJ2-3, with 9 bases aligning to TRBD2. The CDR3 has 17 residues. Germline V CDR1 and CDR2: SGHTA, FQGNSA. Trimming removed 1 base from V and 3 bases from J; junction bases left unmatched: 8. The CDR3 region has the DNA TGTGCCAGCAGCTTAGGTGCGGGAGGGCCTGGGACAGATACGCAGTATTTT. It is translated as CASSLGAGGPGTDTQYF.

This clone was recorded only once. The V gene is TRBV7-7, the J gene TRBJ2-5; TRBD2 might be the D (6 bases). Trimming took off 0 bases at V and 5 bases at J, with 7 bases between the two ends. Germline CDR1 and CDR2: SSHAT and FNYEAQ (reference sequence). The CDR3 sequence is 13 residues long. CDR3 bases: TGTGCCAGCAGCTTAGCGGCGGGGGAGACCCAGTACTTC. It translates to CASSLAAGETQYF. Combining the CDR3 with reference TRBV7-7 and TRBJ2-5 gives the whole variable domain GAGVSQSPRYKVTKRGQDVTLRCDPISSHATLYWYQQALGQGPEFLTYFNYEAQPDKSGLPSDRFSAERPEGSISTLTIQRTEQRDSAMYRCASSLAAGETQYFGPGTRLLVL.